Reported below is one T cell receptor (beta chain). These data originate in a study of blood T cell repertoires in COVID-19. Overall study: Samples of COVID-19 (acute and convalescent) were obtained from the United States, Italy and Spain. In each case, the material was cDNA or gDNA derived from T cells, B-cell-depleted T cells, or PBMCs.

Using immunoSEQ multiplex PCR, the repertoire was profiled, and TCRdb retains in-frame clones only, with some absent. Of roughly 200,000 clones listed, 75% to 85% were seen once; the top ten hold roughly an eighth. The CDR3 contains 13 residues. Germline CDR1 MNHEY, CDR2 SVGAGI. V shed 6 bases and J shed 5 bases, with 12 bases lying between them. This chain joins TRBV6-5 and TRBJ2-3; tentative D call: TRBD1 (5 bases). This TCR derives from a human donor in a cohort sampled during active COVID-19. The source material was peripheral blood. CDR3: CASRPGARDTQYF. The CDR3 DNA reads TGTGCCAGCAGACCTGGGGCTAGAGATACGCAGTATTTT.